These 20 T cell receptor beta chains originate from one sample sequenced in a study of PD-L1 blockade in urothelial cancer. Produced via immunoSEQ multiplex PCR; TCRdb's table is partial and in-frame only. The sample lists roughly 43,000 clones, about 84% occurring once. Time point defined: pretreatment peripheral blood. Source: PBMCs, taken around atezolizumab (anti-PD-L1) treatment. The source is a man between 60 and 75 years old with urothelial cancer.

The gene calls are TRBV6-6 and TRBJ1-1; TRBD1 is a possible D gene (6 bases). V was shortened by 6 bases and J by 2 bases, with 13 bases between the two germline ends. The CDR3 is 14 amino acids. Germline CDR1 MNHNY, CDR2 SVGAGI (reference sequence). The CDR3: CASRIRQENTEAFF. The CDR3, as DNA: TGTGCCAGCAGAATAAGACAGGAAAACACTGAAGCTTTCTTT.

This chain connects TRBV5-4 to TRBJ2-7, with a possible D match to TRBD1 (5 bases). The V gene's germline CDR1 is SGHNT and CDR2 YYREEE (reference sequence). V shed 4 bases and J shed 2 bases, with 7 bases lying between them. The CDR3 has 12 residues. The CDR3, as DNA: TGTGCCAGCAGCGGGGCTACCTACGAGCAGTACTTC. This gives the protein CASSGATYEQYF.

The V call is TRBV15, the J call TRBJ2-1, with 12 bases fitting TRBD2. Trimming cost V 0 bases and J 2 bases; bases outside gene matches: 2. In germline, CDR1 is LNHNV, CDR2 YYDKDF (reference sequence). CDR3 length equals 17 residues. The CDR3 DNA is TGTGCCACCAGCAGAGATCTAGCGGGGGGGCCCTACAATGAGCAGTTCTTC. This codes for CATSRDLAGGPYNEQFF.

This clone is a singleton in its sample. The V gene is TRBV4-2, the J gene TRBJ2-2; 9 bases align to TRBD1. The CDR3 covers 17 residues. J gave up 6 bases and V 1 base, and 9 bases lay outside the gene matches. Germline CDR1 LGHNA, CDR2 YNFKEQ. The CDR3 here is CASSQVRGQGSSGELFF. The CDR3 DNA reads TGTGCCAGCAGCCAAGTCCGGGGACAGGGTTCGTCCGGGGAGCTGTTTTTT.

The table lists this clone with a count of one. The J gene is TRBJ2-1, the V gene TRBV2, with 8 bases that match TRBD2. CDR3 length: 16 amino acids. The junction had 14 bases not matched to a gene; V was cut back by 7 bases and J by 6 bases. Germline V gene sequence: CDR1 SNHLY, CDR2 FYNNEI. The CDR3 bases are TGTGCCAGCAAGGGGATAGCGGGAAGGACAGCCAATGAGCAGTTCTTC. It yields the protein CASKGIAGRTANEQFF.

V and J are TRBV28 and TRBJ1-2; 7 bases fit TRBD1. CDR3 length: 17 amino acids. Germline CDR1 MDHEN, CDR2 SYDVKM. V was pared by 6 bases and J by 1 base, with 14 bases of the junction left unmatched. The CDR3 protein is CASSSDRVHRINYGYTF. CDR3 bases: TGTGCCAGCAGCTCCGACAGGGTTCACCGCATTAACTATGGCTACACCTTC.

The CDR3 reads CASSDHSPSGANVLTF. The CDR3 region has the DNA TGTGCCAGCAGTGATCACAGCCCCTCTGGGGCCAACGTCCTGACTTTC. The rearrangement joins TRBV2 to TRBJ2-6; unclear D gene. The CDR3 runs 16 residues. Germline V gene sequence: CDR1 SNHLY, CDR2 FYNNEI. Trimming removed 3 bases from V and 0 bases from J, with 9 bases in between.

V is TRBV6-1 and J is TRBJ1-5, with D possibly matching TRBD1 (6 bases). The germline V gene has CDR1 MNHNS and CDR2 SASEGT. The CDR3 has 15 amino acids. V gave up 1 base and J gave up 2 bases, with 9 bases separating them. CDR3 in DNA: TGTGCCAGCAGTGAAGGGCAGGGGCGCAATCAGCCCCAGCATTTT. Amino acids: CASSEGQGRNQPQHF.

CDR3 in DNA: TGTGCCAGCAGTTTCCCTACTAGCGGGACTCGCTACGAGCAGTACTTC. Encoded protein: CASSFPTSGTRYEQYF. The V gene is TRBV28, the J gene TRBJ2-7, with 10 positions matching TRBD2. CDR1 and CDR2 (germline): MDHEN, SYDVKM. The ends lost 3 bases at V and 3 bases at J; junction bases unmatched: 8. The CDR3 runs to 16 residues.

The table lists this clone with a count of one. The chain carries TRBV18 and TRBJ2-5, with 7 bases identical to TRBD1. Germline values: CDR1 KGHSH, CDR2 LQKENI. Germline trimming cut 4 bases from V and 5 bases from J; bases unmatched to any gene: 4. The CDR3 sequence is 13 residues long. The DNA of the CDR3 is TGTGCCAGCTCACGTGACAGGGCCGAGACCCAGTACTTC. This sequence encodes CASSRDRAETQYF. Combining the CDR3 with reference TRBV18 and TRBJ2-5 gives the whole variable domain NAGVMQNPRHLVRRRGQEARLRCSPMKGHSHVYWYRQLPEEGLKFMVYLQKENIIDESGMPKERFSAEFPKEGPSILRIQQVVRGDSAAYFCASSRDRAETQYFGPGTRLLVL.

The chain couples TRBV2 to TRBJ2-3; tentatively, D is TRBD2 (5 bases). This CDR3 comprises 13 residues. Trimming removed 6 bases at V and 3 bases at J, with 10 bases between. Per germline, CDR1 SNHLY and CDR2 FYNNEI. CDR3 sequence (DNA): TGTGCCAGCAGGTTGGGCGGGACAGATACGCAGTATTTT. It codes for CASRLGGTDTQYF.

The chain couples TRBV10-3 to TRBJ2-1, with 8 positions matching TRBD2. Unmatched junction bases numbered 7, after V lost 10 bases and J lost 5 bases. Per germline, CDR1 ENHRY and CDR2 SYGVKD. The CDR3 spans 13 residues. CDR3 in DNA: TGTGCCAGCCGACTAGCGAATGACAATGAGCAGTTCTTC. Translating it yields CASRLANDNEQFF.

The gene calls are TRBV5-1 and TRBJ2-1, with 14 bases identical to TRBD2. The CDR3 length is 17 residues. The V gene end was trimmed by 0 bases and the J gene end by 6 bases; junction bases not matched to a gene: 5. CDR1 and CDR2 from the germline V gene are SGHRS and YFSETQ. The CDR3 bases are TGCGCCAGCAGCTTGGTTCTAGGGACTAGCGGGGGCAATGAGCAGTTCTTC. This encodes CASSLVLGTSGGNEQFF.

Here the CDR3 DNA reads TGTGCCACCAGCAGAGGAGCCTCCGAGCAGTACTTC. The encoded protein is CATSRGASEQYF. The chain is built from TRBV15 and TRBJ2-7; D remains ambiguous. The ends were cut back, 1 base at V and 6 bases at J, with 7 bases in the middle. Germline CDR1 and CDR2: LNHNV and YYDKDF (reference sequence). This CDR3 has 12 amino acids.

The chain links TRBV13 to TRBJ1-1; 9 positions match TRBD1. Losses at the gene ends were 5 bases for V and 3 bases for J; bases not matched to a gene: 4. CDR1 and CDR2 from the germline V gene are PRHDT and FYEKMQ (reference sequence). The CDR3 is made up of 14 amino acids. The DNA for the CDR3 is TGTGCCAGCAGCCCGGGACAGGGACACACTGAAGCTTTCTTT. It yields the protein CASSPGQGHTEAFF.

The chain recombines TRBV7-9 with TRBJ2-1, with D maybe TRBD2 (6 bases). Deletions cut 3 bases from V and 7 bases from J, with 28 bases between. From germline, CDR1 is SEHNR and CDR2 FQNEAQ (reference sequence). This CDR3 is 19 amino acids long. CDR3 in amino acids: CASSLGRTTDTQGVNEQFF. Here the CDR3 DNA reads TGTGCCAGCAGCTTGGGCCGGACTACGGACACACAAGGAGTGAATGAGCAGTTCTTC.

This clone was seen more than once but under ten times. The chain has TRBV18 and TRBJ1-2; D remains unclear. This CDR3 has 16 amino acids. V was clipped by 6 bases and J by 0 bases, with 17 bases between them. Germline loops: CDR1 KGHSH, CDR2 LQKENI. The CDR3 coding sequence is TGTGCCAGCTCGGGAGCGGACTTGGGCCCTAACTATGGCTACACCTTC. Residues: CASSGADLGPNYGYTF.

This chain links TRBV5-4 with TRBJ2-4; D remains unclear. CDR3 size: 13 residues. The V gene's germline CDR1 is SGHNT and CDR2 YYREEE (reference sequence). V lost 4 bases, J lost 4 bases, and 9 bases lay in between. The CDR3 region has the DNA TGTGCCAGCAGCAACGACGGGAAAAACATTCAGTACTTC. It encodes CASSNDGKNIQYF.

This clone was seen more than once but under ten times. The V call is TRBV27, the J call TRBJ2-3; 12 nucleotides match TRBD2. Germline loops: CDR1 MNHEY, CDR2 SMNVEV (reference sequence). The junction had 16 bases not matched to a gene; V was cut back by 4 bases and J by 5 bases. The CDR3 has 19 residues. DNA of the CDR3: TGTGCCAGCAGTTCCCCGGTCCTCCTAGCGGGAGGGCCTGGAGATACGCAGTATTTT. Translated, it gives CASSSPVLLAGGPGDTQYF.

In its sample, this clone was seen once. This sequence joins TRBV5-1 and TRBJ2-7; a weak D match, TRBD2 (6 bases). This CDR3 has 13 residues. Germline V gene lookup returns CDR1 SGHRS and CDR2 YFSETQ. V lost 4 bases and J 7 bases, leaving 15 bases between the germline ends. As DNA, the CDR3 is TGCGCCAGCAGCGGGGACTTCCTGGGGGAGCAGTACTTC. It yields the protein CASSGDFLGEQYF.